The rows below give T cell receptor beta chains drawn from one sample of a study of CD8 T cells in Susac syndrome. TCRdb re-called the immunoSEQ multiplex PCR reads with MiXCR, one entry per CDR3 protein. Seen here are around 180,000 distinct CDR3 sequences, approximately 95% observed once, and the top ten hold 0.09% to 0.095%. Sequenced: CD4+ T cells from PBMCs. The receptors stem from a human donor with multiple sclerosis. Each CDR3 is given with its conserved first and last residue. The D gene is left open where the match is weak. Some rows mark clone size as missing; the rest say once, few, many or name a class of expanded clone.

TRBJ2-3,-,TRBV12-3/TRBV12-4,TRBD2,TGTGCCAGCAGTTTTTTGGCGGGAGTCACAGATACGCAGTATTTT,CASSFLAGVTDTQYF
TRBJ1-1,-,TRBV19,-,TGTGCCAGTGCCCTGGCCCGTTGGGGCACTGAAGCTTTCTTT,CASALARWGTEAFF
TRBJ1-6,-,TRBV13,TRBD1,TGTGCCAGCAGCTTCCGGGACAGACCTAGATCCCTCCACTTT,CASSFRDRPRSLHF
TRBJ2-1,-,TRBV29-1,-,TGCAGCGTTCGGGACTGGCACGACAATGAGCAGTTCTTC,CSVRDWHDNEQFF
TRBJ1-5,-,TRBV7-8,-,TGTGCCAGCAGCCCCCAGAGGGCAGGGAGGGAGCCCCAGCATTTT,CASSPQRAGREPQHF
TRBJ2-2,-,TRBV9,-,TGTGCCAGCAGCGTAGCTGTAGGCACGCCCGGGGAGCTGTTTTTT,CASSVAVGTPGELFF
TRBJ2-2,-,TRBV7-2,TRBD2,TGTGCCAGCAGCTTAGTGGGACTAGCGGGGGTTTCCGGGGAGCTGTTTTTT,CASSLVGLAGVSGELFF
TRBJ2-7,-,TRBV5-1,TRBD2,TGCGCCAGCAGCTCGGGGACTACCATTATAAACGAGCAGTACTTC,CASSSGTTIINEQYF
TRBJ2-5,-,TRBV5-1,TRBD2,TGCGCCAGCAGCTTACCCCCTAGCGGGGGAACAGAGACCCAGTACTTC,CASSLPPSGGTETQYF
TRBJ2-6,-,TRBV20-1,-,TGCAGTGCTTACAGGGCTGGGGCCAACGTCCTGACTTTC,CSAYRAGANVLTF
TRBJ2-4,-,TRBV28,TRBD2,TGTGCCAGCAGCCTGGGCGGGAGCAAAAACATTCAGTACTTC,CASSLGGSKNIQYF
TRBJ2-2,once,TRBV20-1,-,TGCAGTGCTTCAAATTGGGACACCGGGGAGCTGTTTTTT,CSASNWDTGELFF
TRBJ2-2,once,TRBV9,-,TGTGCCAGCAGCCCCCTCCCACGGGTCACCGGGGAGCTGTTTTTT,CASSPLPRVTGELFF
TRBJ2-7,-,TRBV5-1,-,TGCGCCAGCAGATTGAGCTCCTACGAGCAGTACTTC,CASRLSSYEQYF
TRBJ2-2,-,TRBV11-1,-,TGTGCCAGCAGTTTGCAGGAGTACACCGGGGAGCTGTTTTTT,CASSLQEYTGELFF
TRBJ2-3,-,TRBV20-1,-,TGCAGTGCTGAAAACTGGGTTCGTGCCACAGATACGCAGTATTTT,CSAENWVRATDTQYF
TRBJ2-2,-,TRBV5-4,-,TGTGCCAGCAGCTTGCCTAGGGACGCCGGGGAGCTGTTTTTT,CASSLPRDAGELFF
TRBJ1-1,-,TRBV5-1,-,TGCGCCAGCAGCTTGTGGCAAACAGGGCTGAACACTGAAGCTTTCTTT,CASSLWQTGLNTEAFF
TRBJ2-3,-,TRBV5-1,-,TGCGCCAGCAGGATAGGGATCAGCACAGATACGCAGTATTTT,CASRIGISTDTQYF
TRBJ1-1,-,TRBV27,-,TGTGCCAGCAGTTTATCTCCCGGGAACACTGAAGCTTTCTTT,CASSLSPGNTEAFF
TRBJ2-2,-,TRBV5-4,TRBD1,TGTGCCAGCAGCTCCCAGTACAGGGGTGGCACCGGGGAGCTGTTTTTT,CASSSQYRGGTGELFF
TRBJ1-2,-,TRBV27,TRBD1,TGTGCCAGCAGTTGGGGACAGGCGCTGTCTGGCTACACCTTC,CASSWGQALSGYTF
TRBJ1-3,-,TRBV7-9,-,TGTGCCAGCAGCCAGGACAGATTCTCTGGAAACACCATATATTTT,CASSQDRFSGNTIYF
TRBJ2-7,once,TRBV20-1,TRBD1,TGCAGTGCCCTTCGACAGGGTTCAGTGCAGTACTTC,CSALRQGSVQYF
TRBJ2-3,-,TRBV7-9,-,TGTGCCAGCACCGCGGCAGGATCTACGCAGTATTTT,CASTAAGSTQYF
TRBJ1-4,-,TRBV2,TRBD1,TGTGCCAGCAGATCCGGGACAGGGAGTCTTACTAATGAAAAACTGTTTTTT,CASRSGTGSLTNEKLFF
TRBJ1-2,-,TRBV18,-,TGTGCCAGCTCACCAAGGCTGCTCGGGACACGAAACTATGGCTACACCTTC,CASSPRLLGTRNYGYTF
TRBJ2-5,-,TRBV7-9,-,TGTGCCAGCAGCTTATTGGTTGGCGGGGTGGAGACCCAGTACTTC,CASSLLVGGVETQYF
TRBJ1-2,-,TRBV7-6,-,TGTGCCAGTGCAGGGTTAGGGATCCGTACTACGAACTATGGCTACACCTTC,CASAGLGIRTTNYGYTF
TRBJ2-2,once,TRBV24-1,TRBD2,TGTGCCACCAGTGATCTTAGCGGGGGGGCCTTCGGGGAGCTGTTTTTT,CATSDLSGGAFGELFF
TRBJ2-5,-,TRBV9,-,TGTGCCAGCAGCCCCCCAAGAGGCGGACAAGAGACCCAGTACTTC,CASSPPRGGQETQYF
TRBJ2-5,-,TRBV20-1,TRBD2,TGCAGTGCTAGATCGGTAGCGGGGCTTCAAGAGACCCAGTACTTC,CSARSVAGLQETQYF
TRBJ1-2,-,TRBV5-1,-,TGCGCCAGCAGCACGACAGGACGGGGCTACACCTTC,CASSTTGRGYTF
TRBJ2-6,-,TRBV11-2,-,TGTGCCAGCAGCTTCCGACAGTTCTCTGGGGCCAACGTCCTGACTTTC,CASSFRQFSGANVLTF
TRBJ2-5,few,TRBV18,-,TGTGCCAGCTCACCGCGGACAGCTCAAGAGACCCAGTACTTC,CASSPRTAQETQYF
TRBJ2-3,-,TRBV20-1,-,TGCAGTGCTAGAGATTTAGGAGCGGAAGTAGCAGATACGCAGTATTTT,CSARDLGAEVADTQYF
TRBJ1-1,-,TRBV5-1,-,TGCGCCAGCAACTTGGACGGGACTGAAGCTTTCTTT,CASNLDGTEAFF
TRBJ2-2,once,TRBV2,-,TGTGCCAGCAGAGGGGATTGGACCGGGGAGCTGTTTTTT,CASRGDWTGELFF
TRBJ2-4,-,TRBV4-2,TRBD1,TGTGCCAGCAGCCGGGACAGGGGGCTGATGGACATTCAGTACTTC,CASSRDRGLMDIQYF
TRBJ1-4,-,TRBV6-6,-,TGTGCCACAAGTGTAGGTGAAAAACTGTTTTTT,CATSVGEKLFF
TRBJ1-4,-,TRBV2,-,TGTGCCAGCTCGGGCCGTATTCCTAATGAAAAACTGTTTTTT,CASSGRIPNEKLFF
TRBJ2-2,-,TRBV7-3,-,TGTGCCAGCAGCTCAACTAGCCCCGGGGAGCTGTTTTTT,CASSSTSPGELFF
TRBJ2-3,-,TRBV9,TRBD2,TGTGCCAGCAGCGTATATGATGCGGGAGTTAGCACAGATACGCAGTATTTT,CASSVYDAGVSTDTQYF
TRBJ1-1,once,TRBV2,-,TGTGCCAGCCGAGTGGGGCACGAAGAAGCTTTCTTT,CASRVGHEEAFF
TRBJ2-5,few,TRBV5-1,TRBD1,TGCGCCAGCAGCTTGGCCGGGGACAGGGAATACTTC,CASSLAGDREYF